Following are 19 T cell receptor beta chains from one sample sequenced in a study of cytomegalovirus exposure and HLA in healthy donors. The PCR contained 60 Vbeta and 13 Jbeta primers. Sequenced by immunoSEQ multiplex PCR; TCRdb stores in-frame clones only, minus some. The repertoire includes about 160,000 clones, more than 60% of them detected once, and 7% sits in the top ten. The sample comprised PBMCs. These receptors originate from a woman in her 40s in good health and CMV-seropositive.

CDR3 region: CASSQLAGGRTETQYF. In nucleotides, the CDR3 is TGCGCCAGCAGCCAACTAGCGGGGGGTCGGACGGAGACCCAGTACTTC. The genes are TRBV4-3 and TRBJ2-5; 11 bases are shared with TRBD2. Germline assignment: CDR1 LGHNA and CDR2 YSLEER. After removal of 2 bases from V and 5 bases from J, the junction contained 7 bases not matched to a gene. The CDR3 is 16 residues long.

This clone showed up just a few times. One end of the junction does not line up with germline, which may come from a read error. The rearrangement links TRBV7-3 to TRBJ2-7; perhaps TRBD2 as D (5 bases). Germline assignment: CDR1 SGHTA and CDR2 FQGTGA. CDR3 length: 14 amino acids. CDR3 sequence reads: CASSQDRLADEQYF. CDR3 nucleotides: TGCGCCAGCAGCCAAGATAGGCTAGCCGACGAGCAGTACTTC.

This chain links TRBV5-4 with TRBJ1-6; no clear D. Germline CDR1 and CDR2: SGHNT and YYREEE (reference sequence). V lost 3 bases and J 5 bases, leaving 12 bases between the germline ends. This CDR3 comprises 15 residues. The CDR3 bases are TGTGCCAGCAGCTCCGGCCCGACTCATAATTCACCCCTCCACTTT. It encodes CASSSGPTHNSPLHF.

In its sample, this clone was seen a few times. One end of the junction is discordant with germline, which a read error may explain. For the CDR3, the DNA is TGTGCCAGCAGCTTGGCTGGGGCCAACGGCCTGACTTTC. Translating gives CASSLAGANGLTF. J is TRBJ2-6 and V is TRBV5-4, with D possibly being TRBD1 (5 bases). This CDR3 comprises 13 residues. Germline lookup yields CDR1 SGHNT and CDR2 YYREEE (reference sequence).

V usage is TRBV5-1 and J usage is TRBJ1-1, with D unclear. The V gene's germline CDR1 is SGHRS and CDR2 YFSETQ. V dropped 4 bases and J dropped 1 base, with 14 bases sitting between them. CDR3 length: 15 amino acids. CDR3 region: CASSPEGIPNTEAFF. CDR3 nucleotides: TGCGCCAGCAGCCCCGAGGGCATTCCGAACACTGAAGCTTTCTTT.

The rearrangement uses TRBV6-5 and TRBJ2-5; TRBD2 might be the D (5 bases). The CDR3 sequence is 15 residues long. Per the germline V gene, CDR1 is MNHEY and CDR2 is SVGAGI. Trimming pared 6 bases from V and 5 bases from J, leaving 19 bases between. CDR3 amino acids: CASSLRAQGLETQYF. Here the CDR3 DNA reads TGTGCCAGCAGCTTAAGGGCCCAAGGACTGGAGACCCAGTACTTC.

This clone showed up just once. The chain joins TRBV2 to TRBJ2-3, with 7 bases aligning to TRBD1. J lost 2 bases, V lost 8 bases, and 4 bases had no gene match. Germline values: CDR1 SNHLY, CDR2 FYNNEI. The CDR3 length is 13 residues. This CDR3 is CASQTGNTDTQYF. CDR3 nucleotide sequence: TGTGCCAGCCAGACAGGGAACACAGATACGCAGTATTTT.

The J gene is TRBJ1-1, the V gene TRBV19, with D unclear. Trimming removed 3 bases from V and 4 bases from J, with 9 bases in between. Per the germline V gene, CDR1 is LNHDA and CDR2 is SQIVND (reference sequence). This CDR3 is built from 13 residues. DNA for the CDR3: TGTGCCAGTAGTATGGGCCAGATCACTGAAGCTTTCTTT. This sequence encodes CASSMGQITEAFF. Drawing the rest from reference TRBV19 and TRBJ1-1, the complete variable domain is DGGITQSPKYLFRKEGQNVTLSCEQNLNHDAMYWYRQDPGQGLRLIYYSQIVNDFQKGDIAEGYSVSREKKESFPLTVTSAQKNPTAFYLCASSMGQITEAFFGQGTRLTVV.

This clone has a handful of counts. The CDR3 reads CASSIGTGHFTDTQYF. The CDR3 DNA is TGTGCCAGTAGTATTGGGACAGGCCACTTCACAGATACGCAGTATTTT. The genes are TRBV19 and TRBJ2-3, with 8 nucleotides matching TRBD1. The CDR3 sequence is 16 residues long. Per the germline V gene, CDR1 is LNHDA and CDR2 is SQIVND (reference sequence). Trimming removed 3 bases from V and 2 bases from J; junction bases left unmatched: 7. Drawing the rest from reference TRBV19 and TRBJ2-3, the complete variable domain is DGGITQSPKYLFRKEGQNVTLSCEQNLNHDAMYWYRQDPGQGLRLIYYSQIVNDFQKGDIAEGYSVSREKKESFPLTVTSAQKNPTAFYLCASSIGTGHFTDTQYFGPGTRLTVL.

CDR3 coding DNA: TGTGCCAGCAGGGGACAGGGCTGGGACGAAAAACTGTTTTTT. This codes for CASRGQGWDEKLFF. The chain joins TRBV6-6 to TRBJ1-4, with 9 bases lining up with TRBD1. The CDR3 covers 14 residues. Germline V gene lookup returns CDR1 MNHNY and CDR2 SVGAGI (reference sequence). The V segment lost 6 bases and the J segment 8 bases; nucleotides outside the gene matches: 7.

This clone was counted between two and nine times. The chain is built from TRBV4-1 and TRBJ2-5, with 9 bases identical to TRBD2. Trimming at V came to 0 bases and at J to 1 base, leaving 6 bases not matched to a gene. Per germline, CDR1 MGHRA and CDR2 YSYEKL. This CDR3 is built from 17 residues. The CDR3 here is CASSQDRGAGGQETQYF. The CDR3 DNA reads TGCGCCAGCAGCCAAGATCGAGGAGCGGGGGGCCAAGAGACCCAGTACTTC.

The J gene is TRBJ1-2, the V gene TRBV7-2; perhaps TRBD1 as D (5 bases). CDR1 is SGHTA, CDR2 FQGNSA, per germline. There are 15 residues in the CDR3. With 1 base removed from V and 6 bases from J, the gap between germline ends came to 15 bases. The CDR3 sequence is CASSLGFAQGHGYTF. The CDR3 DNA follows: TGTGCCAGCAGCTTAGGGTTTGCTCAGGGCCATGGCTACACCTTC.

The chain joins TRBV9 to TRBJ1-4, with 9 bases matching TRBD1. Germline values: CDR1 SGDLS, CDR2 YYNGEE. Losses at the gene ends were 3 bases for V and 5 bases for J; bases not matched to a gene: 5. This CDR3 is built from 15 residues. The CDR3 protein is CASSGYGTGNEKLFF. CDR3 coding DNA: TGTGCCAGCAGCGGATACGGGACAGGGAATGAAAAACTGTTTTTT.

The chain is built from TRBV5-1 and TRBJ2-5; 8 bases map to TRBD2. Trimming cost V 4 bases and J 3 bases; bases outside gene matches: 8. CDR1 SGHRS and CDR2 YFSETQ come from the germline V gene. The CDR3 sequence is 15 residues long. In nucleotides, the CDR3 is TGCGCCAGCAGCCCGATTTGGCGGGGGGAAGAGACCCAGTACTTC. This encodes CASSPIWRGEETQYF.

This sequence joins TRBV5-6 and TRBJ2-1; D is perhaps TRBD1 (5 bases). The CDR3 is 11 residues long. Trimming left V 1 base short and J 10 bases short, with 6 bases between. Germline CDR1 reads SGHDT; CDR2 reads YYEEEE. The CDR3 region is CASSLNREQFF. The CDR3, as DNA: TGTGCCAGCAGCTTGAACAGGGAGCAGTTCTTC. The full variable domain, completed using reference TRBV5-6 and TRBJ2-1, is DAGVTQSPTHLIKTRGQQVTLRCSPKSGHDTVSWYQQALGQGPQFIFQYYEEEERQRGNFPDRFSGHQFPNYSSELNVNALLLGDSALYLCASSLNREQFFGPGTRLTVL.

This sequence joins TRBV7-3 and TRBJ2-1; 7 bases are shared with TRBD1. CDR1 SGHTA and CDR2 FQGTGA come from the germline V gene. This CDR3 spans 16 amino acids. V dropped 5 bases and J dropped 10; count of bases not matched to a gene: 17. This CDR3 reads CASSPPGTAVIREQFF. CDR3 nucleotides: TGTGCCAGCAGCCCCCCCGGGACAGCGGTGATCAGGGAGCAGTTCTTC.

In its sample, this clone was seen once. V usage is TRBV18 and J usage is TRBJ2-2; D is possibly TRBD1 (5 bases). Germline values: CDR1 KGHSH, CDR2 LQKENI. The CDR3 spans 17 residues. The ends were cut back, 2 bases at V and 0 bases at J, with 13 bases in the middle. Here the CDR3 DNA reads TGTGCCAGCTCACCAAATGGGGTCAGGGCGAACACCGGGGAGCTGTTTTTT. Protein: CASSPNGVRANTGELFF.

In its sample, this clone was seen a few times. The gene calls are TRBV4-2 and TRBJ2-7; 10 positions match TRBD1. J lost 7 bases, V lost 1 base, and 10 bases had no gene match. The CDR3 is made up of 16 amino acids. The germline V gene encodes CDR1 LGHNA and CDR2 YNFKEQ. The chain's CDR3 is CASSQGGMDRGVEQYF. CDR3 DNA: TGTGCCAGCAGCCAAGGAGGCATGGACAGGGGGGTTGAGCAGTACTTC.

The chain carries TRBV30 and TRBJ1-3; 9 nucleotides agree with TRBD1. After removal of 1 base from V and 5 bases from J, the junction contained 6 bases not matched to a gene. Germline V gives CDR1 GTSNPN, CDR2 SVGIG (reference sequence). CDR3 size: 15 residues. The CDR3 reads CAWSGGTGTRNTIYF. The CDR3 DNA follows: TGTGCCTGGAGTGGTGGGACAGGGACGCGAAACACCATATATTTT.